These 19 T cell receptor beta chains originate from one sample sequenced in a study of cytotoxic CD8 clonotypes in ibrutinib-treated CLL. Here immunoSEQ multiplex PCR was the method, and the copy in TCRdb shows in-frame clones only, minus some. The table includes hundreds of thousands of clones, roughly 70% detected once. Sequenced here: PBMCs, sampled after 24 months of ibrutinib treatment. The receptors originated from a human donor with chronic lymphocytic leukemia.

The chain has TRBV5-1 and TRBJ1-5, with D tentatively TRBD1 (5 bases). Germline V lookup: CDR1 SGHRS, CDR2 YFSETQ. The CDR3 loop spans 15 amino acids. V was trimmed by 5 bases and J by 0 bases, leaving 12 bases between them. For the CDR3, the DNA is TGCGCCAGCAGGCCAGACAGAAATAGCAATCAGCCCCAGCATTTT. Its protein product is CASRPDRNSNQPQHF.

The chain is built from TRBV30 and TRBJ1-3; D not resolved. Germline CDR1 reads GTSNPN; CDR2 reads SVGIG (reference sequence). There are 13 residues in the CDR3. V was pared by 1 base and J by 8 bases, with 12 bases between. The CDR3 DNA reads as TGTGCCTGGAGTGAAAGGGTTTGGGACACCATATATTTT. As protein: CAWSERVWDTIYF.

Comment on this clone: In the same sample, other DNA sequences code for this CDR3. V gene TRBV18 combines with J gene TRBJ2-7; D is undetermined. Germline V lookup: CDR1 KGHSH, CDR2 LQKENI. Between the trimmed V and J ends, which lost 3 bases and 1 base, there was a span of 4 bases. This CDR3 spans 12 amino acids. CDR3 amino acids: CASSPSSYEQYF. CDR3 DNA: TGTGCCAGCTCACCCAGTTCCTACGAGCAGTACTTC.

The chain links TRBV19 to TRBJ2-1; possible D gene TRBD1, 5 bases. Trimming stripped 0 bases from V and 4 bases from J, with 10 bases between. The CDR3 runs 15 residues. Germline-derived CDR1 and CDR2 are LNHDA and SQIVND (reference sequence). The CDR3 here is CASSIEGQPYNEQFF. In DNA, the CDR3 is TGTGCCAGTAGTATAGAGGGGCAGCCGTACAATGAGCAGTTCTTC.

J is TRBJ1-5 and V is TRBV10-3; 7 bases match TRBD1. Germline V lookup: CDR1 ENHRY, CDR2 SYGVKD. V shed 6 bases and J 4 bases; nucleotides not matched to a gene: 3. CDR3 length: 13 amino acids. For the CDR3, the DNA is TGTGCCATCAGGGGACAGCCGAATCAGCCCCAGCATTTT. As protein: CAIRGQPNQPQHF.

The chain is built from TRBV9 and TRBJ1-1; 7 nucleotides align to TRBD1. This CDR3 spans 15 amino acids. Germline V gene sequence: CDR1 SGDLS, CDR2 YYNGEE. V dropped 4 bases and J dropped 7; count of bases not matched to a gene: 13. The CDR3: CASSTLTGLNGEAFF. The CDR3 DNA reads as TGTGCCAGCAGCACTCTGACAGGGTTGAACGGTGAAGCTTTCTTT.

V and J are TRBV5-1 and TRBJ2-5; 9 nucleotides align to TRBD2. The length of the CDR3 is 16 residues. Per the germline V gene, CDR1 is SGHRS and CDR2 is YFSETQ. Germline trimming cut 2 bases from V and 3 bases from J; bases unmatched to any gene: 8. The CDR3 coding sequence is TGCGCCAGCAGCTTTCTGTGGACTAGCGCGAAAGAGACCCAGTACTTC. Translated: CASSFLWTSAKETQYF.

The CDR3 loop reads CSVGSRLNTEAFF. The CDR3 DNA sequence: TGCAGCGTTGGTTCCCGCTTGAACACTGAAGCTTTCTTT. The chain links TRBV29-1 to TRBJ1-1; D remains unclear. CDR1 SQVTM and CDR2 ANQGSEA come from the germline V gene. V was trimmed by 4 bases and J by 0 bases, leaving 9 bases between them. CDR3 size: 13 residues.

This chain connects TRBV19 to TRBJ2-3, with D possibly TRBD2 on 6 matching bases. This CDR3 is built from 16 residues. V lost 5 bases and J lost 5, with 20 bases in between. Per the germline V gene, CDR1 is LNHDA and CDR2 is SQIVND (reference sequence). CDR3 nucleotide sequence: TGTGCCAGTAGTTTACCCGGGAGCTCTCCCGGAGATACGCAGTATTTT. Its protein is CASSLPGSSPGDTQYF.

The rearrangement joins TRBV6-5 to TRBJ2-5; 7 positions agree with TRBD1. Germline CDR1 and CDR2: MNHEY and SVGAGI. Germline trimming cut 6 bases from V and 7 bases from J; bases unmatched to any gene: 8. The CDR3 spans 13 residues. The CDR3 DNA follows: TGTGCCAGCAGCTCTGACAGGGCGGGGACCCAGTACTTC. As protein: CASSSDRAGTQYF.

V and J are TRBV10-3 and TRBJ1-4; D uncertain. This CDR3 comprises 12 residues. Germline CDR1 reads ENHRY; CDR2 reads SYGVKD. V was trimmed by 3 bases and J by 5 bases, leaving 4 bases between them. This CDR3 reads CAISDTNEKLFF. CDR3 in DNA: TGTGCCATCAGTGATACGAATGAAAAACTGTTTTTT.

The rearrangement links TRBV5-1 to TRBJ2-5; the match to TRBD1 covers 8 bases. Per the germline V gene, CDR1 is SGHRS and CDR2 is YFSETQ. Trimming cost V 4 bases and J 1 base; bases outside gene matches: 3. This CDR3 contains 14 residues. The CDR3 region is CASSITGGQETQYF. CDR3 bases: TGCGCCAGCAGCATCACAGGGGGCCAAGAGACCCAGTACTTC.

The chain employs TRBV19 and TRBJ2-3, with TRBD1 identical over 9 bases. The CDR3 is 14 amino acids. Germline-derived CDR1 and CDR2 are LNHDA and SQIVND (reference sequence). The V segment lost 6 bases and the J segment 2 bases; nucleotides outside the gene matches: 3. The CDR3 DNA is TGTGCCAGTAGGACAGGGGGTGACACAGATACGCAGTATTTT. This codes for CASRTGGDTDTQYF.

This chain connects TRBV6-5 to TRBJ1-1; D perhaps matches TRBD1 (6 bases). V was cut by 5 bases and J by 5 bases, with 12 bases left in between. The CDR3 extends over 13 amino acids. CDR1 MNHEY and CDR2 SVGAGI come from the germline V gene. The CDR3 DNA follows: TGTGCCAGCAGTCAGGGGTATAGTACTGAAGCTTTCTTT. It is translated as CASSQGYSTEAFF.

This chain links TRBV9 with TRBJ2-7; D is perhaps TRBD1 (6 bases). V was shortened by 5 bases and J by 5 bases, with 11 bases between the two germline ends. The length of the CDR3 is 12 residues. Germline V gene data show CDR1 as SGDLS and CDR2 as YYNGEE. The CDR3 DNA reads TGTGCCAGCAGGGGTGAGGGGGACGAGCAGTACTTC. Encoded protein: CASRGEGDEQYF.

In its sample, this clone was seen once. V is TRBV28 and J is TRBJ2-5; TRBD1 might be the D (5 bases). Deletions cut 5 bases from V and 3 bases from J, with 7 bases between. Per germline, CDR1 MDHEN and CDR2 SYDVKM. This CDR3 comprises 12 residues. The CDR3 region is CASSVREETQYF. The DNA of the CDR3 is TGTGCCAGCAGTGTCAGGGAAGAGACCCAGTACTTC.

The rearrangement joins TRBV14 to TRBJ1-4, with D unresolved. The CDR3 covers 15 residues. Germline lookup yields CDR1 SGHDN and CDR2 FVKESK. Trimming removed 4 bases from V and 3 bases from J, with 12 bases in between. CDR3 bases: TGTGCCAGCAGCCCCCTAGAGGGCTCTAATGAAAAACTGTTTTTT. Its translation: CASSPLEGSNEKLFF.

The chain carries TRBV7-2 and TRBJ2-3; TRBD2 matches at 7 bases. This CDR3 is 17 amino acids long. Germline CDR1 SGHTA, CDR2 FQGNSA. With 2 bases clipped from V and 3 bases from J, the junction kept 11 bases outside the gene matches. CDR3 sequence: CASSLNGGAGATDTQYF. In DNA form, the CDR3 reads TGTGCCAGCAGCTTAAATGGCGGGGCGGGAGCAACAGATACGCAGTATTTT.

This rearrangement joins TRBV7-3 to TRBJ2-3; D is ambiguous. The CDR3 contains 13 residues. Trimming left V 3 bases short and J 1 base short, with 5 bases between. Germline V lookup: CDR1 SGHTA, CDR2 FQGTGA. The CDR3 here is CASSFGGTDTQYF. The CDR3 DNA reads TGTGCCAGCAGCTTTGGAGGCACAGATACGCAGTATTTT.